A single sample gave rise to the 32 T cell receptor beta chains below, sequenced in a study of blood T cell repertoires in COVID-19. The method was immunoSEQ multiplex PCR; TCRdb's version includes in-frame clones alone and lacks a portion of them. The table records roughly 140,000 clones, roughly 84% of them present only once. The sample was peripheral blood. These receptors were collected from a woman aged 50 to 65 in a cohort sampled during active or convalescent COVID-19.

V and J are TRBV18 and TRBJ2-6; the D is unclear. From germline, CDR1 is KGHSH and CDR2 LQKENI. V shed 2 bases and J shed 0 bases, with 23 bases lying between them. The CDR3 runs to 21 residues. The CDR3 DNA reads as TGTGCCAGCTCACCAAGATGGCGGCGGAACGGAGAGCCCTCTGGGGCCAACGTCCTGACTTTC. Protein: CASSPRWRRNGEPSGANVLTF.

The V and J genes are TRBV12-5 and TRBJ2-3, with TRBD2 matching 13 bases. The CDR3 is 16 residues long. After removal of 6 bases from V and 9 bases from J, the junction contained 12 bases not matched to a gene. CDR1 and CDR2 (germline): LGHNT, FRNRAP. The CDR3 loop is CASGFGLAGALATQYF. CDR3 in DNA: TGTGCTAGTGGCTTCGGACTAGCGGGGGCCTTGGCGACGCAGTATTTT. Full variable domain (outside the CDR3, taken from reference TRBV12-5 and TRBJ2-3): DARVTQTPRHKVTEMGQEVTMRCQPILGHNTVFWYRQTMMQGLELLAYFRNRAPLDDSGMPKDRFSAEMPDATLATLKIQPSEPRDSAVYFCASGFGLAGALATQYFGPGTRLTVL.

This clone was seen a handful of times. The chain employs TRBV6-5 and TRBJ1-3; 8 nucleotides match TRBD1. The CDR3 consists of 14 residues. Germline-derived CDR1 and CDR2 are MNHEY and SVGAGI. V shed 6 bases and J 0 bases; nucleotides not matched to a gene: 1. The CDR3 loop reads CASRTGDSGNTIYF. For the CDR3, the DNA is TGTGCCAGCAGGACAGGGGACTCTGGAAACACCATATATTTT.

The rearrangement joins TRBV3-1 (or the pseudogene TRBV3-2) to TRBJ2-5; 11 bases are shared with TRBD1. This CDR3 has 16 residues. CDR1 and CDR2 from the germline V gene are LGHDT and YNNKEL (reference sequence). Losses at the gene ends were 6 bases for V and 6 bases for J; bases not matched to a gene: 12. The CDR3 DNA sequence: TGTGCCAGCAGAAACGCCGGGACAGGGGGTCAACAGACCCAGTACTTC. As protein: CASRNAGTGGQQTQYF.

CDR3 nucleotides: TGTGCCAGCAGCCCGGGACAGGCCTACCCCGAACGATTTAGCAATCAGCCCCAGCATTTT. This sequence encodes CASSPGQAYPERFSNQPQHF. This chain joins TRBV6-6 and TRBJ1-5; 8 bases map to TRBD1. CDR1 is MNHNY, CDR2 SVGAGI, per germline (reference sequence). Germline trimming cut 6 bases from V and 0 bases from J; bases unmatched to any gene: 19. The CDR3 has 20 amino acids.

V and J are TRBV11-3 and TRBJ2-5; 7 bases are a match to TRBD2. This CDR3 comprises 13 residues. CDR1 SGHNT and CDR2 YENEEA come from the germline V gene. V shed 5 bases and J 4 bases; nucleotides not matched to a gene: 4. The CDR3, as DNA: TGTGCCAGCAGCCCGACGGGGGGAGAGACCCAGTACTTC. Its protein is CASSPTGGETQYF.

This clone was found once. This chain connects TRBV7-3 to TRBJ2-1, with TRBD1 matching over 9 bases. Unmatched junction bases numbered 8, after V lost 0 bases and J lost 8 bases. Germline assignment: CDR1 SGHTA and CDR2 FQGTGA. There are 16 residues in the CDR3. This CDR3 is CASSLTPDRGSDEQFF. The DNA for the CDR3 is TGTGCCAGCAGCTTAACCCCGGACAGGGGATCGGATGAGCAGTTCTTC.

The chain employs TRBV4-3 and TRBJ1-2; tentative D call: TRBD1 (6 bases). The CDR3 is made up of 19 amino acids. CDR1 is LGHNA and CDR2 is YSLEER in the germline V gene. V was pared by 5 bases and J by 0 bases, with 25 bases between. CDR3 nucleotides: TGCGCCAGCAGCACCCAATTCAAATTAGGAACAGGGTCTAACTATGGCTACACCTTC. This encodes CASSTQFKLGTGSNYGYTF.

The chain employs TRBV7-9 and TRBJ1-5; perhaps TRBD1 as D (6 bases). V lost 1 base and J lost 6, with 13 bases in between. The CDR3 spans 15 residues. Germline CDR1 and CDR2: SEHNR and FQNEAQ (reference sequence). CDR3 nucleotides: TGTGCCAGCAGCTTAGGGACAGACGACAGTCAGCCCCAGCATTTT. Translating gives CASSLGTDDSQPQHF. The full variable domain, completed using reference TRBV7-9 and TRBJ1-5, is DTGVSQNPRHKITKRGQNVTFRCDPISEHNRLYWYRQTLGQGPEFLTYFQNEAQLEKSRLLSDRFSAERPKGSFSTLEIQRTEQGDSAMYLCASSLGTDDSQPQHFGDGTRLSIL.

The V call is TRBV12-3 or TRBV12-4, the J call TRBJ2-5, with a tentative D call TRBD2 (6 bases). V was pared by 6 bases and J by 4 bases, with 12 bases between. The CDR3 sequence is 13 residues long. CDR3: CASRRGRSETQYF. DNA of the CDR3: TGTGCCAGCAGGCGGGGCCGCTCAGAGACCCAGTACTTC.

This chain joins TRBV2 and TRBJ1-5; 7 bases map to TRBD1. Trimming removed 6 bases from V and 1 base from J; junction bases left unmatched: 6. Germline assignment: CDR1 SNHLY and CDR2 FYNNEI. This CDR3 has 15 residues. The CDR3 region has the DNA TGTGCCAGCAGCGCAGGACAGGTGAGCAATCAGCCCCAGCATTTT. Protein: CASSAGQVSNQPQHF.

CDR3 amino acids: CASSFLAGGRMTQETQYF. For the CDR3, the DNA is TGCGCCAGCAGCTTCCTAGCGGGGGGCCGAATGACCCAAGAGACCCAGTACTTC. The rearrangement links TRBV5-1 to TRBJ2-5; 11 bases fit TRBD2. The germline gives CDR1 SGHRS, CDR2 YFSETQ. There are 18 residues in the CDR3. Trimming took 2 bases from V and 1 from J; bases not matched to a gene: 10.

This chain links TRBV5-5 with TRBJ2-2; TRBD1 is a possible D gene (5 bases). This CDR3 is 14 amino acids long. Germline lookup yields CDR1 SGHKS and CDR2 YYEKEE (reference sequence). The V and J ends lost 0 bases and 4 bases respectively, with 7 bases between them. In nucleotides, the CDR3 is TGTGCCAGCAGCTTGGGCAGGGTCACCGGGGAGCTGTTTTTT. This gives the protein CASSLGRVTGELFF.

The V call is TRBV7-9, the J call TRBJ2-2; perhaps TRBD1 as D (5 bases). Deletions cut 9 bases from V and 4 bases from J, with 15 bases between. This CDR3 spans 14 amino acids. CDR1 and CDR2 from the germline V gene are SEHNR and FQNEAQ (reference sequence). The CDR3 loop reads CASASFTGTGELFF. The CDR3 bases are TGTGCCAGTGCCTCATTTACAGGCACCGGGGAGCTGTTTTTT. The entire variable domain, with the rest obtained from reference TRBV7-9 and TRBJ2-2, is as follows: DTGVSQNPRHKITKRGQNVTFRCDPISEHNRLYWYRQTLGQGPEFLTYFQNEAQLEKSRLLSDRFSAERPKGSFSTLEIQRTEQGDSAMYLCASASFTGTGELFFGEGSRLTVL.

The chain uses TRBV5-1 and TRBJ2-7; D possibly corresponds to TRBD1 (6 bases). V was trimmed by 4 bases and J by 4 bases, leaving 12 bases between them. This CDR3 has 13 amino acids. Per the germline V gene, CDR1 is SGHRS and CDR2 is YFSETQ. CDR3 residues: CASSQQGFYEQYF. The CDR3 DNA is TGCGCCAGCAGCCAACAGGGTTTTTACGAGCAGTACTTC.

V and J are TRBV11-2 and TRBJ2-1; a possible D gene is TRBD2 (6 bases). Germline V CDR1 and CDR2: SGHAT, FQNNGV. V was trimmed by 1 base and J by 9 bases, leaving 16 bases between them. This CDR3 is 15 amino acids long. In DNA form, the CDR3 reads TGTGCCAGCAGCTTAGTGGGCGGGACTTATGGTGAGCAGTTCTTC. Protein product: CASSLVGGTYGEQFF.

J is TRBJ2-1 and V is TRBV30; 9 nucleotides line up with TRBD2. The V gene's germline CDR1 is GTSNPN and CDR2 SVGIG (reference sequence). Trimming took 2 bases from V and 4 from J; bases not matched to a gene: 6. The CDR3 is 15 residues long. DNA for the CDR3: TGTGCCTGGAGTCCCGGGACTAGCAGGTACAATGAGCAGTTCTTC. The encoded protein is CAWSPGTSRYNEQFF.

The chain is built from TRBV6-2 or TRBV6-3 and TRBJ1-6, with 10 bases identical to TRBD1. Germline V gene sequence: CDR1 MNHEY, CDR2 SVGEGT. V dropped 3 bases and J dropped 7; count of bases not matched to a gene: 9. This CDR3 contains 17 residues. CDR3: CASSYSPGQGLNSPLHF. CDR3 coding DNA: TGTGCCAGCAGTTATTCGCCGGGACAGGGGTTGAATTCACCCCTCCACTTT.

The V and J genes are TRBV6-1 and TRBJ1-2, with TRBD1 as a possible D gene (5 bases). The germline gives CDR1 MNHNS, CDR2 SASEGT. The CDR3 spans 15 residues. Trimming took off 0 bases at V and 2 bases at J, with 10 bases between the two ends. CDR3 DNA sequence: TGTGCCAGCAGTGAAGCTCAGGGAAGAAACTATGGCTACACCTTC. This translates into CASSEAQGRNYGYTF.

CDR3 sequence: CASRRPSGETNEKLFF. The CDR3 DNA reads as TGCGCCAGCAGGCGCCCCTCCGGAGAAACTAATGAAAAACTGTTTTTT. The chain uses TRBV5-1 and TRBJ1-4, with D unresolved. With 5 bases removed from V and 1 base from J, the gap between germline ends came to 15 bases. The CDR3 contains 16 residues. In germline, CDR1 is SGHRS, CDR2 YFSETQ.

V gene TRBV3-1 (or the pseudogene TRBV3-2) combines with J gene TRBJ2-2; TRBD2 is a possible D gene (6 bases). Germline V gene lookup returns CDR1 LGHDT and CDR2 YNNKEL (reference sequence). Trimming took off 1 base at V and 6 bases at J, with 18 bases between the two ends. The CDR3 is 17 amino acids. Written as DNA, the CDR3 is TGTGCCAGCAGCCAAGGGCTCTCGCGGGGCCGCGCCGGGGAGCTGTTTTTT. The encoded protein is CASSQGLSRGRAGELFF.

With regard to this clone: The same CDR3 arises from other DNA sequences in this sample as well. The rearrangement links TRBV19 to TRBJ1-2, with 12 bases aligning to TRBD1. The CDR3 runs 16 residues. In germline, CDR1 is LNHDA, CDR2 SQIVND (reference sequence). V was clipped by 7 bases and J by 7 bases; unmatched bases: 13. CDR3 DNA sequence: TGTGCCAGTACCACGGATCCGGGACAGGGGGCAGGTGGCTACACCTTC. This translates into CASTTDPGQGAGGYTF.

This CDR3 reads CASSLRTSGGYPYNEQFF. The CDR3 bases are TGTGCCAGCAGCTTAAGGACTAGCGGGGGGTACCCCTACAATGAGCAGTTCTTC. The chain employs TRBV7-6 and TRBJ2-1, with 14 bases matching TRBD2. The CDR3 consists of 18 residues. Trimming cost V 2 bases and J 2 bases; bases outside gene matches: 5. Germline V gene data show CDR1 as SGHVS and CDR2 as FNYEAQ.

The genes are TRBV12-3 or TRBV12-4 and TRBJ2-5; no reliable D call. The CDR3 is 12 amino acids. The V and J ends lost 8 bases and 2 bases respectively, with 9 bases between them. The CDR3 region has the DNA TGTGCCAGCGGTAGAACTCAAGAGACCCAGTACTTC. It specifies CASGRTQETQYF.

This clone has just a few counts. The V call is TRBV7-8, the J call TRBJ1-3; 7 bases map to TRBD1. This CDR3 comprises 17 residues. Germline V gene data show CDR1 as SGHVS and CDR2 as FQNEAQ. The J segment lost 0 bases and the V segment lost 4 bases, leaving 9 bases of the junction unmatched. The DNA for the CDR3 is TGTGCCAGCAGCTCCCAGGGACAGTCGGTCTCTGGAAACACCATATATTTT. As protein: CASSSQGQSVSGNTIYF. Using reference TRBV7-8 and TRBJ1-3 for the parts outside the CDR3, the full variable domain is GAGVSQSPRYKVAKRGQDVALRCDPISGHVSLFWYQQALGQGPEFLTYFQNEAQLDKSGLPSDRFFAERPEGSVSTLKIQRTQQEDSAVYLCASSSQGQSVSGNTIYFGEGSWLTVV.

This chain's CDR3 is CASSPENRGEQYF. CDR3 bases: TGTGCCAGCTCACCCGAAAACAGGGGCGAGCAGTACTTC. This chain uses TRBV18 with TRBJ2-7; 7 bases line up with TRBD1. Germline CDR1 KGHSH, CDR2 LQKENI. V lost 3 bases, J lost 6 bases, and 5 bases stayed unmatched. The CDR3 consists of 13 residues.

The chain recombines TRBV5-1 with TRBJ2-1; the match to TRBD2 covers 9 bases. CDR1 and CDR2 from the germline V gene are SGHRS and YFSETQ. The trim removed 0 bases at V and 5 bases at J, leaving 6 bases unmatched. The CDR3 loop spans 16 amino acids. The CDR3 coding sequence is TGCGCCAGCAGCTTGGGACTAGCGGCAAACAACAATGAGCAGTTCTTC. The encoded protein is CASSLGLAANNNEQFF.

The CDR3 DNA reads as TGTGCCAGCAGTTTACAACTCACTGAAGCTTTCTTT. Its protein product is CASSLQLTEAFF. The chain has TRBV12-3 or TRBV12-4 and TRBJ1-1; no definite D call. The CDR3 extends over 12 amino acids. V shed 2 bases and J shed 4 bases, with 5 bases lying between them.

This clone was observed once. The chain has TRBV6-1 and TRBJ1-1, with no clear D. Germline assignment: CDR1 MNHNS and CDR2 SASEGT. This CDR3 spans 14 amino acids. Trimming took off 2 bases at V and 11 bases at J, with 18 bases between the two ends. The CDR3 DNA reads as TGTGCCAGCAGTGAAAAATGGGAGGGAAGAGGGGCTTTCTTT. Amino acid sequence: CASSEKWEGRGAFF.

The chain is built from TRBV5-5 and TRBJ1-3, with no clear D. Trimming cost V 2 bases and J 0 bases, with 9 bases left between them. Germline assignment: CDR1 SGHKS and CDR2 YYEKEE (reference sequence). There are 15 residues in the CDR3. CDR3 nucleotide sequence: TGTGCCAGCAGCTTCGTCTTCTCCTCTGGAAACACCATATATTTT. It codes for CASSFVFSSGNTIYF.

V is TRBV3-1 (or the pseudogene TRBV3-2) and J is TRBJ1-2; D ambiguous. This CDR3 has 14 residues. The germline V gene encodes CDR1 LGHDT and CDR2 YNNKEL (reference sequence). The V and J ends lost 6 bases and 5 bases respectively, with 16 bases between them. The CDR3 DNA is TGTGCCAGCAGGCACCAAGAAGCCAGGTATGGCTACACCTTC. Amino acid sequence: CASRHQEARYGYTF.

J is TRBJ2-3 and V is TRBV5-8, with 8 bases matching TRBD2. The V segment lost 4 bases and the J segment 14 bases; nucleotides outside the gene matches: 9. This CDR3 has 12 amino acids. CDR1 and CDR2 (germline): SGHTS, YDEGEE. CDR3 loop: CASSPPGLVRYF. In nucleotides, the CDR3 is TGTGCCAGCAGCCCTCCGGGACTAGTCAGGTATTTT.